A single sample gave rise to the 21 T cell receptor beta chains below, sequenced in a study of cytomegalovirus exposure and HLA in healthy donors. The primer mix had 60 Vbeta and 13 Jbeta primers. Assay used: immunoSEQ multiplex PCR; TCRdb lists only in-frame clones, some missing. The sample holds around 130,000 clones, roughly 82% seen once. The sequenced material came from PBMCs. These receptors all stem from a woman aged 18-29 years in good health and CMV-seropositive.

The chain is built from TRBV7-9 and TRBJ2-1; 8 positions agree with TRBD1. V lost 6 bases and J lost 8; bases outside the gene matches: 9. The CDR3 runs 14 residues. From germline, CDR1 is SEHNR and CDR2 FQNEAQ (reference sequence). Written as DNA, the CDR3 is TGTGCCAGCAGTGACAGGGGCTTAGAGTATGAGCAGTTCTTC. Its translation: CASSDRGLEYEQFF.

The V call is TRBV11-1, the J call TRBJ1-1, with D possibly TRBD1 on 6 matching bases. Trimming left V 5 bases short and J 3 bases short, with 19 bases between. The CDR3 consists of 16 residues. Germline CDR1 reads SGHAT; CDR2 reads FQDESV (reference sequence). Here the CDR3 reads CASSLGDNPLDTEAFF. CDR3 DNA sequence: TGTGCCAGCAGCCTTGGGGACAATCCATTAGACACTGAAGCTTTCTTT. Complete variable domain (other parts from reference TRBV11-1 and TRBJ1-1): EAEVAQSPRYKITEKSQAVAFWCDPISGHATLYWYRQILGQGPELLVQFQDESVVDDSQLPKDRFSAERLKGVDSTLKIQPAELGDSAMYLCASSLGDNPLDTEAFFGQGTRLTVV.

As regards this clone: Sequence at one end of the junction differs from germline and may be a read error. This chain joins TRBV7-9 and TRBJ2-3, with D unclear. The CDR3 sequence is 11 residues long. CDR1 SEHNR and CDR2 FQNEAQ come from the germline V gene (reference sequence). CDR3: CSSTSGDTQYF. CDR3 nucleotide sequence: TGTTCCAGCACATCGGGAGATACGCAGTATTTT. The variable domain in full, completed from reference TRBV7-9 and TRBJ2-3, reads DTGVSQNPRHKITKRGQNVTFRCDPISEHNRLYWYRQTLGQGPEFLTYFQNEAQLEKSRLLSDRFSAERPKGSFSTLEIQRTEQGDSAMYLCSSTSGDTQYFGPGTRLTVL.

The rearrangement joins TRBV6-7 to TRBJ2-3; 9 bases are a match to TRBD2. TRBV6-7 is noted as an ORF with a role that remains uncertain. The CDR3 sequence is 17 residues long. V lost 2 bases, J lost 4 bases, and 10 bases stayed unmatched. DNA of the CDR3: TGTGCCAGCAGTTACGGGGGGCGGGGGGGCACCCCAGATACGCAGTATTTT. This gives the protein CASSYGGRGGTPDTQYF.

The rearrangement links TRBV4-2 to TRBJ2-7; D gene uncertain. Between the trimmed V and J ends, which lost 0 bases and 3 bases, there was a span of 15 bases. From germline, CDR1 is LGHNA and CDR2 YNFKEQ. CDR3 length equals 16 residues. The CDR3 here is CASSQEVRVGNYEQYF. The CDR3 nucleotides are TGTGCCAGCAGCCAAGAGGTCCGGGTGGGTAACTACGAGCAGTACTTC.

V gene TRBV9 combines with J gene TRBJ2-3; 10 bases match TRBD2. The germline V gene encodes CDR1 SGDLS and CDR2 YYNGEE. The CDR3 length is 16 residues. The junction had 7 bases not matched to a gene; V was cut back by 0 bases and J by 6 bases. CDR3 DNA: TGTGCCAGCAGCGTAGTGAGCGGGGGGGTCACGGATACGCAGTATTTT. Its protein is CASSVVSGGVTDTQYF.

The chain couples TRBV5-1 to TRBJ2-2, with a tentative D call TRBD1 (5 bases). The CDR3 has 13 amino acids. Germline V gene lookup returns CDR1 SGHRS and CDR2 YFSETQ. With 6 bases removed from V and 7 bases from J, the gap between germline ends came to 13 bases. This chain's CDR3 is CASTEGEIGELFF. The CDR3 DNA reads as TGCGCCAGCACGGAAGGGGAAATCGGGGAGCTGTTTTTT. The full variable domain, with the rest looked up from reference TRBV5-1 and TRBJ2-2, is KAGVTQTPRYLIKTRGQQVTLSCSPISGHRSVSWYQQTPGQGLQFLFEYFSETQRNKGNFPGRFSGRQFSNSRSEMNVSTLELGDSALYLCASTEGEIGELFFGEGSRLTVL.

The rearrangement joins TRBV28 to TRBJ1-2, with TRBD1 identical over 9 bases. In germline, CDR1 is MDHEN, CDR2 SYDVKM. The V segment lost 7 bases and the J segment 6 bases; nucleotides outside the gene matches: 12. This CDR3 region has 15 residues. The CDR3 region has the DNA TGTGCCAGCACAACCCCCCTCACAGGGGGCAATGGCTACACCTTC. Its protein product is CASTTPLTGGNGYTF.

The gene calls are TRBV19 and TRBJ1-5, with D possibly TRBD1 on 5 matching bases. CDR1 is LNHDA and CDR2 is SQIVND in the germline V gene (reference sequence). V was clipped by 2 bases and J by 0 bases, with 11 bases between them. This CDR3 comprises 16 residues. The CDR3 DNA is TGTGCCAGTAGTATATCGACAGACCATAGCAATCAGCCCCAGCATTTT. Translation: CASSISTDHSNQPQHF.

This clone was counted only a few times. V and J are TRBV10-3 and TRBJ2-2; 7 bases map to TRBD2. Trimming cost V 6 bases and J 2 bases; bases outside gene matches: 3. Germline V gene sequence: CDR1 ENHRY, CDR2 SYGVKD. There are 14 residues in the CDR3. The CDR3 region has the DNA TGTGCCATCAGGCCGGGACTAAACACCGGGGAGCTGTTTTTT. Its translation: CAIRPGLNTGELFF.

CDR3 nucleotides: TGTGCCAGCAGTTACGGAACAGGGAGACTTTACGAGCAGTACTTC. Residues: CASSYGTGRLYEQYF. V is TRBV6-6 and J is TRBJ2-7; TRBD1 might be the D (6 bases). Germline values: CDR1 MNHNY, CDR2 SVGAGI (reference sequence). Trimming removed 2 bases at V and 4 bases at J, with 15 bases between. This CDR3 region has 15 residues.

The chain recombines TRBV9 with TRBJ2-3; 8 bases line up with TRBD2. This CDR3 region has 14 residues. Germline values: CDR1 SGDLS, CDR2 YYNGEE. J lost 4 bases, V lost 5 bases, and 6 bases had no gene match. CDR3 bases: TGTGCCAGCAGGACACTAGCGGACTCAGATACGCAGTATTTT. It translates to CASRTLADSDTQYF.

The chain couples TRBV14 to TRBJ2-1, with D uncertain. The CDR3 length is 13 residues. V lost 1 base, J lost 3 bases, and 4 bases lay in between. Germline CDR1 is SGHDN and CDR2 is FVKESK. CDR3 DNA: TGTGCCAGCAGCCAAGTCAGCTACAATGAGCAGTTCTTC. It codes for CASSQVSYNEQFF. Looking up the rest from reference TRBV14 and TRBJ2-1 gives the full variable domain: EAGVTQFPSHSVIEKGQTVTLRCDPISGHDNLYWYRRVMGKEIKFLLHFVKESKQDESGMPNNRFLAERTGGTYSTLKVQPAELEDSGVYFCASSQVSYNEQFFGPGTRLTVL.

This clone has only one observation. This chain links TRBV5-4 with TRBJ2-5; tentative D call: TRBD1 (6 bases). Deletions cut 1 base from V and 5 bases from J, with 12 bases between. CDR1 and CDR2 (germline): SGHNT, YYREEE (reference sequence). This CDR3 contains 14 residues. CDR3 region: CASSLRQGKETQYF. DNA for the CDR3: TGTGCCAGCAGCTTGAGGCAGGGGAAGGAGACCCAGTACTTC. The whole variable domain, remainder taken from reference TRBV5-4 and TRBJ2-5, is ETGVTQSPTHLIKTRGQQVTLRCSSQSGHNTVSWYQQALGQGPQFIFQYYREEENGRGNFPPRFSGLQFPNYSSELNVNALELDDSALYLCASSLRQGKETQYFGPGTRLLVL.

J is TRBJ2-1 and V is TRBV25-1; weak D call: TRBD2 (7 bases). Looked up from germline, CDR1 is MGHDK and CDR2 is SYGVNS. The CDR3 contains 14 residues. The V end lost 6 bases, the J end lost 7 bases, and 16 bases lay between the germline ends. The CDR3 loop reads CASRHRGALNEQFF. The CDR3 nucleotides read TGTGCCAGCAGACATCGGGGGGCCTTGAATGAGCAGTTCTTC.

The chain carries TRBV7-7 and TRBJ2-2; D call uncertain. There are 14 residues in the CDR3. The germline V and J ends were trimmed by 5 bases and 6 bases, with 13 bases remaining between them. Germline CDR1 SSHAT, CDR2 FNYEAQ (reference sequence). CDR3 nucleotide sequence: TGTGCCAGCAGCCCTGACCCCGAGGCCGGGGAGCTGTTTTTT. As protein: CASSPDPEAGELFF.

This chain uses TRBV7-2 with TRBJ2-1; D gene uncertain. The CDR3 totals 11 residues. Germline CDR1 and CDR2: SGHTA and FQGNSA. The V end lost 4 bases, the J end lost 8 bases, and 6 bases lay between the germline ends. The CDR3 sequence is CASSSTYEQFF. In nucleotides, the CDR3 is TGTGCCAGCAGCTCGACTTATGAGCAGTTCTTC.

The J gene is TRBJ1-1, the V gene TRBV6-1; tentative D call: TRBD1 (6 bases). V lost 8 bases and J lost 4, with 17 bases in between. Germline CDR1 and CDR2: MNHNS and SASEGT. The CDR3 length is 14 residues. The CDR3 nucleotides are TGTGCCAGCGAGGGGGGGGCAGGGGCCACTGAAGCTTTCTTT. It specifies CASEGGAGATEAFF.

In DNA form, the CDR3 reads TGTGCCAGCTGTCTCAGGGCGCAGTACTTC. Its translation: CASCLRAQYF. The rearrangement links TRBV9 to TRBJ2-5, with D perhaps matching TRBD1 (5 bases). Germline V lookup: CDR1 SGDLS, CDR2 YYNGEE. The V end was cut by 7 bases, the J end by 11 bases, with 12 bases between. This CDR3 region has 10 residues.

The chain combines TRBV7-9 with TRBJ2-1; a possible D gene is TRBD2 (5 bases). This CDR3 spans 15 amino acids. CDR1 is SEHNR, CDR2 FQNEAQ, per germline (reference sequence). Trimming took 2 bases from V and 6 from J, leaving 14 bases between them. CDR3 amino acids: CASSLSGGSGNEQFF. Here the CDR3 DNA reads TGTGCCAGCAGCTTAAGCGGAGGCTCCGGCAATGAGCAGTTCTTC.

The chain is built from TRBV6-5 and TRBJ2-7, with 7 bases fitting TRBD1. Germline-derived CDR1 and CDR2 are MNHEY and SVGAGI. The length of the CDR3 is 16 residues. V lost 0 bases to trimming and J lost 2 bases; unmatched junction nucleotides: 7. The CDR3 nucleotides read TGTGCCAGCAGTTACTCATGGACAGGAAGACCCTACGAGCAGTACTTC. It encodes CASSYSWTGRPYEQYF.